This entry lists 10 T cell receptor beta chains sequenced from one sample in a study of T cell repertoires in cytomegalovirus infection. These receptors' targets are unknown. One entry per CDR3 protein results from TCRdb running MiXCR on the reads. The data show 600,000 to 700,000 distinct CDR3 sequences, roughly 36% seen once. The material was cultured PBMCs, obtained from culture after CMV antigen stimulation. The receptor set was obtained from a human donor in good health (CMV status not recorded). Some clones in this sample may be carry-over from other donors' samples.

This clonotype appeared many times. The chain carries TRBV7-2 and TRBJ1-4, with 8 positions matching TRBD1. CDR1 is SGHTA and CDR2 is FQGNSA in the germline V gene. The CDR3 length is 17 residues. V shed 7 bases and J 0 bases; nucleotides not matched to a gene: 10. The DNA for the CDR3 is TGTGCCAGCATTGGACAGGGCCCTTCTGCAACTAATGAAAAACTGTTTTTT. Amino acid sequence: CASIGQGPSATNEKLFF.

This clonotype has only a few counts. The V call is TRBV7-2, the J call TRBJ2-7; the D gene is possibly TRBD2 (5 bases). This CDR3 comprises 16 residues. Per the germline V gene, CDR1 is SGHTA and CDR2 is FQGNSA. The V and J ends lost 5 bases and 0 bases respectively, with 17 bases between them. The CDR3 loop reads CASSRYRPGSSYEQYF. CDR3 nucleotide sequence: TGTGCCAGCAGCCGCTATAGGCCTGGGAGCTCCTACGAGCAGTACTTC.

There are many counts of this clonotype. V is TRBV7-2 and J is TRBJ1-3; D remains ambiguous. The germline V gene has CDR1 SGHTA and CDR2 FQGNSA. Trimming stripped 4 bases from V and 0 bases from J, with 7 bases between. This CDR3 has 14 amino acids. The CDR3 sequence: CASSYDVSGNTIYF. Here the CDR3 DNA reads TGTGCCAGCAGCTATGATGTCTCTGGAAACACCATATATTTT.

This clonotype came up once. The CDR3 loop is CASKNPGGYTF. The CDR3 DNA follows: TGTGCCAGCAAAAACCCTGGTGGCTACACCTTC. The V and J genes are TRBV12-3 or TRBV12-4 and TRBJ1-2, with no clear D. This CDR3 has 11 residues. V lost 7 bases to trimming and J lost 7 bases, with 10 bases between them.

There are many counts of this clonotype. The J gene is TRBJ1-6, the V gene TRBV7-2; 8 bases line up with TRBD1. After removal of 3 bases from V and 1 base from J, the junction contained 2 bases not matched to a gene. The CDR3 sequence is 16 residues long. CDR1 and CDR2 from the germline V gene are SGHTA and FQGNSA. CDR3 bases: TGTGCCAGCAGCTTCGGACAGGGTTCCTATAATTCACCCCTCCACTTT. Amino acids: CASSFGQGSYNSPLHF.

The J gene is TRBJ1-1, the V gene TRBV6-1, with 7 bases aligning to TRBD1. This CDR3 has 14 amino acids. J was trimmed by 4 bases and V by 4 bases; bases with no gene match: 6. CDR1 is MNHNS and CDR2 is SASEGT in the germline V gene. CDR3 region: CASSGDRASTEAFF. CDR3 in DNA: TGTGCCAGCAGTGGTGACAGGGCAAGCACTGAAGCTTTCTTT.

This clonotype was counted only a few times. CDR3 nucleotide sequence: TGTGCCAGCAGCTTTTGGGGCCTGGCGGGAGCCAGGGTTGAGCAGTTCTTC. It codes for CASSFWGLAGARVEQFF. The chain combines TRBV7-2 with TRBJ2-1; 7 bases are a match to TRBD2. V lost 3 bases, J lost 9 bases, and 17 bases stayed unmatched. Germline V CDR1 and CDR2: SGHTA, FQGNSA. The CDR3 covers 17 residues.

The sample holds many counts of this clonotype. The J gene is TRBJ1-2, the V gene TRBV7-2; tentatively, D is TRBD1 (5 bases). The CDR3 runs 12 residues. The germline V gene encodes CDR1 SGHTA and CDR2 FQGNSA. V dropped 5 bases and J dropped 5 bases, with 9 bases sitting between them. The CDR3 DNA reads as TGTGCCAGCAGCCCAGGGAGGTATGGCTACACCTTC. It is translated as CASSPGRYGYTF.

The sample holds many counts of this clonotype. This chain uses TRBV15 with TRBJ2-3, with 10 bases fitting TRBD2. The ends lost 8 bases at V and 2 bases at J; junction bases unmatched: 4. In germline, CDR1 is LNHNV, CDR2 YYDKDF (reference sequence). CDR3 size: 14 residues. CDR3 protein: CATSAGGTTDTQYF. CDR3 bases: TGTGCCACCTCAGCGGGAGGGACCACAGATACGCAGTATTTT.

V gene TRBV28 combines with J gene TRBJ2-7, with 10 nucleotides matching TRBD2. Germline lookup yields CDR1 MDHEN and CDR2 SYDVKM. Trimming took 4 bases from V and 6 from J; bases not matched to a gene: 12. This CDR3 is built from 16 residues. The CDR3 bases are TGTGCCAGCAGTTCGGGCACCAGCGGGGGGGCAGGCGAGCAGTACTTC. Protein sequence: CASSSGTSGGAGEQYF.